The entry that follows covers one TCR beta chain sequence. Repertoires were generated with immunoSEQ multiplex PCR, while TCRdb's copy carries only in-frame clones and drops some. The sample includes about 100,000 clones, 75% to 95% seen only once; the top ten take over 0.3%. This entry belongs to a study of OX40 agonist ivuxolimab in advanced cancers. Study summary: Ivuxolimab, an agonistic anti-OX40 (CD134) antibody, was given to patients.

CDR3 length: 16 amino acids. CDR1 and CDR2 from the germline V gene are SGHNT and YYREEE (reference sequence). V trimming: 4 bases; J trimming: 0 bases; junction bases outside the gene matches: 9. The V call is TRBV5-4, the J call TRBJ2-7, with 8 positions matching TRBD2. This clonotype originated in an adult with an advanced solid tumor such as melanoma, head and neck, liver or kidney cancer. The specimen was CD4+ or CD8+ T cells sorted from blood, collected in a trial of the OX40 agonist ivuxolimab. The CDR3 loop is CASSPTSGKSSYEQYF. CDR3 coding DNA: TGTGCCAGCAGCCCTACTAGCGGAAAAAGCTCCTACGAGCAGTACTTC.